Listed below are T cell receptor beta chains from one sample, sequenced in a study of CXCR3-negative and CXCR3-positive naive CD8 T cells. TCRdb re-called the 5' RACE reads and gives one entry per CDR3 protein, without DNA. The table for this sample gives just under 90,000 distinct CDR3 sequences. Sequencing was carried out using naive CXCR3+ CD8+ T cells from blood. Receptors originate from a human donor in good health. Some clones in this sample may be carry-over from other donors' samples. CDR3s include the opening cysteine and the closing phenylalanine or tryptophan.

TRBJ2-7 TRBV28 CASFLAGGDEQYF
TRBJ1-6 TRBV28 CATSQTGMRHYNSSLHF
TRBJ1-1 TRBV4-1 CASSQDQQGWNTEAFF
TRBJ1-1 TRBV20-1 CSATDGPNTEAFF
TRBJ1-5 TRBV21-1 CASSFQDRGHQPQHF
TRBJ2-2 TRBV19 CASRSGTGSTGELFF
TRBJ2-1 TRBV12-5 CASGLGPYEQFF
TRBJ1-4 TRBV4-3 CASSQGVKTNEKLFF
TRBJ1-6 TRBV5-1 CASSFSWTDNNSPLHF
TRBJ2-4 TRBV5-5 CASSRTGAENIQYF
TRBJ2-3 TRBV4-2 CASSQGGFTDTQYF
TRBJ2-1 TRBV5-5 CASSLEVGALSYNEQFF
TRBJ1-4 TRBV6-2/TRBV6-3 CASSSPEKLFF
TRBJ1-1 TRBV4-1 CASSQGLGATEAFF
TRBJ2-3 TRBV10-3 CAISETGTGGWTDTQYF
TRBJ2-7 TRBV3-1 CASSLTGGLISSYEQYF
TRBJ2-1 TRBV28 CASTLKGLAVIYNEQFF
TRBJ1-5 TRBV29-1 CSARTGSNQPQHF
TRBJ1-5 TRBV7-6 CASSLGPGQPQHF
TRBJ2-3 TRBV28 CASSSRTASTDTQYF
TRBJ1-5 TRBV6-2/TRBV6-3 CASSYSPLDSHSNQPQHF
TRBJ1-1 TRBV6-2/TRBV6-3 CASGSFHRGTEAFF
TRBJ2-1 TRBV24-1 CATAPGDSNYNEQFF
TRBJ2-3 TRBV6-5 CASSSGASTDTQYF
TRBJ2-7 TRBV7-9 CASSFLDSLQYF
TRBJ2-3 TRBV14 CASSPFPAVRSTDTQYF
TRBJ1-1 TRBV4-1 CASSQESQGPEAFF
TRBJ2-7 TRBV6-5 CASSYSPAGASYEQYF
TRBJ1-1 TRBV6-2/TRBV6-3 CASSYRSGITEAFF
TRBJ2-5 TRBV28 CASSSPPGTGFRETQYF
TRBJ1-1 TRBV29-1 CSVEVWASRGTEAFF
TRBJ2-7 TRBV7-9 CASSDGDEGEQYF
TRBJ2-7 TRBV28 CASTSGERAYEQYF